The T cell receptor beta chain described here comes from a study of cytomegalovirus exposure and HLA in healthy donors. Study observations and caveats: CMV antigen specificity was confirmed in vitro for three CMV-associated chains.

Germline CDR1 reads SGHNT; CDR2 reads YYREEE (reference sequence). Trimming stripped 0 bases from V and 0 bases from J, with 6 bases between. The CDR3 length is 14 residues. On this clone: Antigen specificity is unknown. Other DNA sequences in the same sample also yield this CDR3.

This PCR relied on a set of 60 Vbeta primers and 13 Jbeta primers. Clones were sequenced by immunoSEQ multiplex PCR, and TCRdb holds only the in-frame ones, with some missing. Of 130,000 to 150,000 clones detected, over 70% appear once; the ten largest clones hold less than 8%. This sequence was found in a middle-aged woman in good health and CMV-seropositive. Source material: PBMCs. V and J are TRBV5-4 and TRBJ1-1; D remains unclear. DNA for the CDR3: TGTGCCAGCAGCTTGGACAGCTTGAACACTGAAGCTTTCTTT. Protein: CASSLDSLNTEAFF.